Below, 26 T cell receptor beta chains from the same sample are listed, as sequenced in a study of T cell repertoires in cytomegalovirus infection (dated by TCRdb to the late 2010s). For these TCRs, the target antigens are not known. This specimen's treatment or condition label, per the study, means: in vitro stimulation with specific CMV peptide epitopes to enrich CMV-specific T cells. The instrument given in TCRdb is Illumina HiSeq 1500. TCRdb reanalyzed the raw reads on its own, using fastp at Q25 for trimming and MiXCR for clone calling, and kept in-frame beta chains. Duplicate CDR3 protein sequences are folded into a single record with the most common DNA and genes. The sample table holds 50,000 to 55,000 distinct CDR3 sequences, of which more than 15% were seen once. The ten most abundant clones make up approximately 25% of the sample. This specimen was CD8+ T cells from cultured PBMCs, taken from culture after CMV antigen stimulation. Receptors were obtained from a human donor in good health (CMV status not recorded). Some clones in this sample may be carry-over from other donors' samples.

On this clonotype: Here the CDR3 omits its conserved ending phenylalanine or tryptophan, so a read error is the likely source. The limits of the CDR3 on the DNA are not certain, so only TCRdb's listed CDR3 is given. The chain carries TRBV7-9 and TRBJ2-7; the listed D gene, TRBD1, was not tested against the DNA. The CDR3 numbers 13 amino acids, ends counted. From germline, CDR1 is SEHNR and CDR2 FQNEAQ (reference sequence). This CDR3 reads CASSLSGTLGLYL.

This clonotype was counted only a few times. This rearrangement joins TRBV12-3 or TRBV12-4 to TRBJ2-7; 9 bases agree with TRBD2. V trimming: 6 bases; J trimming: 5 bases; junction bases outside the gene matches: 17. The CDR3 covers 17 residues. The DNA for the CDR3 is TGTGCCAGCAGCCCTCCGTCGCGGGAGGGCCCTCGGAACGAGCAGTACTTC. This translates into CASSPPSREGPRNEQYF.

The chain carries TRBV12-3 or TRBV12-4 and TRBJ1-1; unclear D gene. V dropped 4 bases and J dropped 8 bases, with 11 bases sitting between them. This CDR3 comprises 12 residues. DNA for the CDR3: TGTGCCAGCAGTTCCTCTAAGAGAGAAGCTTTCTTT. Protein sequence: CASSSSKREAFF.

J is TRBJ1-2 and V is TRBV7-2; unclear D gene. There are 11 residues in the CDR3. CDR1 and CDR2 from the germline V gene are SGHTA and FQGNSA. V lost 10 bases to trimming and J lost 5 bases, with 11 bases between them. The CDR3 is CATRTAYGYTF. The CDR3 DNA is TGTGCCACCAGGACGGCATATGGCTACACCTTC. Drawing the rest from reference TRBV7-2 and TRBJ1-2, the complete variable domain is GAGVSQSPSNKVTEKGKDVELRCDPISGHTALYWYRQSLGQGLEFLIYFQGNSAPDKSGLPSDRFSAERTGGSVSTLTIQRTQQEDSAVYLCATRTAYGYTFGSGTRLTVV.

The sample holds a few counts of this clonotype. This rearrangement joins TRBV7-7 to TRBJ2-1; 14 bases fit TRBD2. The CDR3 covers 17 residues. V lost 2 bases to trimming and J lost 8 bases; unmatched junction nucleotides: 8. The V gene's germline CDR1 is SSHAT and CDR2 FNYEAQ (reference sequence). The CDR3 nucleotides are TGTGCCAGCAGCTTACGCCCAGGGACTAGCGGGGGACATGAGCAGTTCTTC. Translation: CASSLRPGTSGGHEQFF.

This clonotype turned up a few times. The J gene is TRBJ2-2, the V gene TRBV12-3 or TRBV12-4, with D possibly TRBD1 on 5 matching bases. The length of the CDR3 is 12 residues. V was clipped by 8 bases and J by 4 bases, with 8 bases between them. The CDR3 spells CASDQGTGELFF. The CDR3 bases are TGTGCCAGCGACCAGGGCACCGGGGAGCTGTTTTTT.

The rearrangement uses TRBV6-4 and TRBJ2-1; 13 bases align to TRBD2. Unmatched junction bases numbered 4, after V lost 6 bases and J lost 5 bases. Germline CDR1 MRHNA, CDR2 SNTAGT. This CDR3 comprises 15 residues. The CDR3 DNA reads as TGTGCCAGCAGCCAACTAGCGGGGGGGGACAATGAGCAGTTCTTC. Translating it yields CASSQLAGGDNEQFF.

The chain couples TRBV7-8 to TRBJ2-2; 7 bases match TRBD1. This CDR3 has 16 residues. Trimming took 4 bases from V and 5 from J; bases not matched to a gene: 10. The V gene's germline CDR1 is SGHVS and CDR2 FQNEAQ. The CDR3 protein is CASSSDQTGRTGELFF. CDR3 nucleotides: TGTGCCAGCAGCTCAGACCAGACAGGGAGAACCGGGGAGCTGTTTTTT. The full variable domain, rest sourced from reference TRBV7-8 and TRBJ2-2, is GAGVSQSPRYKVAKRGQDVALRCDPISGHVSLFWYQQALGQGPEFLTYFQNEAQLDKSGLPSDRFFAERPEGSVSTLKIQRTQQEDSAVYLCASSSDQTGRTGELFFGEGSRLTVL.

In this sample, this clonotype turned up a few times. This chain joins TRBV7-8 and TRBJ2-4, with 13 bases aligning to TRBD2. Germline CDR1 SGHVS, CDR2 FQNEAQ. CDR3 length: 16 residues. J gave up 8 bases and V 1 base, and 5 bases lay outside the gene matches. The CDR3 loop reads CASSLGTSGRWDIQYF. The CDR3 nucleotides are TGTGCCAGCAGCTTAGGGACTAGCGGGAGATGGGACATTCAGTACTTC.

In this sample, this clonotype turned up a few times. The rearrangement joins TRBV27 to TRBJ1-2, with D tentatively TRBD1 (5 bases). This CDR3 region has 13 residues. V lost 6 bases and J lost 11, with 19 bases in between. Germline CDR1 is MNHEY and CDR2 is SMNVEV (reference sequence). The DNA of the CDR3 is TGTGCCAGCAGCAGCTGGGCAGGGTGGCGGTACACCTTC. Translation: CASSSWAGWRYTF.

This clonotype appeared a few times. The chain is built from TRBV7-9 and TRBJ2-7; D might be TRBD1 (6 bases). Trimming removed 6 bases from V and 5 bases from J, with 14 bases in between. Germline V gene lookup returns CDR1 SEHNR and CDR2 FQNEAQ (reference sequence). The CDR3 is 13 amino acids. The CDR3 spells CASRPQGSHEQYF. The CDR3 nucleotides read TGTGCCAGCAGGCCCCAGGGGTCCCACGAGCAGTACTTC. The full variable domain, its missing parts supplied by reference TRBV7-9 and TRBJ2-7, is DTGVSQNPRHKITKRGQNVTFRCDPISEHNRLYWYRQTLGQGPEFLTYFQNEAQLEKSRLLSDRFSAERPKGSFSTLEIQRTEQGDSAMYLCASRPQGSHEQYFGPGTRLTVT.

CDR3 DNA sequence: TGTGCCAGCAGTATTGACAGGGTAGCCGTAAAACTGTTTTTT. Translated: CASSIDRVAVKLFF. J is TRBJ1-4 and V is TRBV27; 7 positions agree with TRBD1. The CDR3 extends over 14 amino acids. Looked up from germline, CDR1 is MNHEY and CDR2 is SMNVEV (reference sequence). The J segment lost 10 bases and the V segment lost 5 bases, leaving 10 bases of the junction unmatched.

The rearrangement links TRBV7-2 to TRBJ2-1; the D is unclear. The CDR3 runs 15 residues. CDR1 is SGHTA and CDR2 is FQGNSA in the germline V gene. Trimming shortened V by 1 base and J by 0 bases, and 7 bases separated the two germline ends. CDR3 region: CASSLGYGSYNEQFF. In DNA, the CDR3 is TGTGCCAGCAGCTTAGGGTATGGCTCCTACAATGAGCAGTTCTTC.

The chain links TRBV7-6 to TRBJ2-5, with 8 bases aligning to TRBD2. Germline values: CDR1 SGHVS, CDR2 FNYEAQ. The CDR3 loop spans 17 amino acids. V was clipped by 4 bases and J by 4 bases; unmatched bases: 14. The CDR3 nucleotides are TGTGCCAGCAGCTATGCCCCCAATAGCGGGGAGTCAGAGACCCAGTACTTC. Translating gives CASSYAPNSGESETQYF.

This clonotype has more than one count but fewer than ten. CDR3 DNA: TGTGCCAGCAGCTTAGCCCATCAGCCCTACGAGCAGTACTTC. Translating it yields CASSLAHQPYEQYF. The chain couples TRBV7-2 to TRBJ2-7; no reliable D call. CDR1 and CDR2 from the germline V gene are SGHTA and FQGNSA. V was pared by 0 bases and J by 2 bases, with 8 bases between. The CDR3 totals 14 residues.

This clonotype appeared a few times. This rearrangement joins TRBV11-2 to TRBJ2-5; D possibly uses TRBD1 or TRBD2 (5 bases each). Germline V gene data show CDR1 as SGHAT and CDR2 as FQNNGV. The CDR3 spans 14 residues. V shed 3 bases and J shed 5 bases, with 13 bases lying between them. CDR3 amino acids: CASSFTSREETQYF. Written as DNA, the CDR3 is TGTGCCAGCAGCTTCACATCCAGGGAGGAGACCCAGTACTTC.

This clonotype was seen repeatedly, ten times or more. J is TRBJ2-2 and V is TRBV5-1, with D unclear. V gave up 0 bases and J gave up 0 bases, with 9 bases separating them. The CDR3 is made up of 16 amino acids. Germline lookup yields CDR1 SGHRS and CDR2 YFSETQ. CDR3 nucleotide sequence: TGCGCCAGCAGCTTGGTTCCGGTCGCGAACACCGGGGAGCTGTTTTTT. It codes for CASSLVPVANTGELFF.

The rearrangement joins TRBV7-2 to TRBJ2-2, with TRBD2 as a possible D gene (5 bases). Germline loops: CDR1 SGHTA, CDR2 FQGNSA. The germline V and J ends were trimmed by 5 bases and 4 bases, with 20 bases remaining between them. This CDR3 has 17 amino acids. The CDR3 loop reads CASSPHVTGWGTGELFF. Written as DNA, the CDR3 is TGTGCCAGCAGCCCTCACGTCACGGGATGGGGCACCGGGGAGCTGTTTTTT.

Of note for this clonotype: Germline and junction disagree at one end, which may indicate a read error. This chain uses TRBV7-8 with TRBJ1-4; maybe TRBD1 (5 bases). The CDR3 consists of 15 residues. Germline values: CDR1 SGHVS, CDR2 FQNEAQ. The CDR3 loop is CTSTRRGREGEKLFF. CDR3 DNA sequence: TGTACCAGCACTCGACGGGGCAGGGAAGGAGAAAAACTGTTTTTT.

The sample holds a few counts of this clonotype. CDR3 loop: CASSLGTSRKTDTQYF. The CDR3 DNA follows: TGTGCCAGCAGCTTAGGTACCTCTAGGAAGACAGATACGCAGTATTTT. This chain connects TRBV7-3 to TRBJ2-3, with D uncertain. CDR3 length equals 16 residues. V was pared by 2 bases and J by 3 bases, with 15 bases between. Germline lookup yields CDR1 SGHTA and CDR2 FQGTGA.

J is TRBJ1-2 and V is TRBV24-1; D is unresolved. This CDR3 spans 14 amino acids. The V and J ends lost 0 bases and 6 bases respectively, with 10 bases between them. Germline CDR1 is KGHDR and CDR2 is SFDVKD. Here the CDR3 DNA reads TGTGCCACCAGTGATTTGGGACTGACAAATGGCTACACCTTC. Translated, it gives CATSDLGLTNGYTF.

This clonotype turned up a few times. The V gene is TRBV12-3 or TRBV12-4, the J gene TRBJ2-7; D unresolved. The CDR3 contains 11 residues. The V end lost 4 bases, the J end lost 6 bases, and 7 bases lay between the germline ends. In DNA, the CDR3 is TGTGCCAGCAGTTACGGTGGCGAGCAGTACTTC. Translating it yields CASSYGGEQYF.

This clonotype was observed a handful of times. The chain carries TRBV7-9 and TRBJ2-2; the D is unclear. The CDR3 is made up of 14 amino acids. V lost 1 base to trimming and J lost 3 bases, with 6 bases between them. Germline V CDR1 and CDR2: SEHNR, FQNEAQ (reference sequence). The CDR3 DNA follows: TGTGCCAGCAGCTTAGTGGGTGACACCGGGGAGCTGTTTTTT. It translates to CASSLVGDTGELFF.

This clonotype was seen a handful of times. The chain employs TRBV24-1 and TRBJ2-1, with D possibly TRBD1 on 5 matching bases. Germline CDR1 is KGHDR and CDR2 is SFDVKD. Trimming cost V 0 bases and J 3 bases, with 14 bases left between them. There are 17 residues in the CDR3. CDR3 amino acids: CATSDLQLGPGYNEQFF. The CDR3, as DNA: TGTGCCACCAGTGATTTGCAGTTGGGGCCAGGCTACAATGAGCAGTTCTTC.

This clonotype was recorded only once. CDR3 DNA sequence: TGTGCCACCCACGGCTGGCGGGGGATGCGAGAGACCCAGTACTTC. Residues: CATHGWRGMRETQYF. The rearrangement uses TRBV11-1 and TRBJ2-5; 7 nucleotides match TRBD2. With 10 bases clipped from V and 4 bases from J, the junction kept 15 bases outside the gene matches. The CDR3 has 15 amino acids. In germline, CDR1 is SGHAT, CDR2 FQDESV (reference sequence).

The chain is built from TRBV6-5 and TRBJ1-4; D is undetermined. CDR3 length equals 14 residues. Per the germline V gene, CDR1 is MNHEY and CDR2 is SVGAGI. Trimming removed 0 bases from V and 8 bases from J, with 10 bases in between. The CDR3 spells CASSYSRVGEKLFF. CDR3 coding DNA: TGTGCCAGCAGTTACTCGAGGGTAGGCGAAAAACTGTTTTTT.